Below are 27 T cell receptor beta chains sequenced from a single sample in a study of monozygotic twins with inflammatory bowel disease. TCRdb re-called the 5' RACE reads and gives one entry per CDR3 protein, without DNA. This sample contains about 210,000 distinct CDR3 sequences. Sequenced input: blood. These receptors came from a human donor with ulcerative colitis or Crohn's disease, or a healthy co-twin of an affected twin (not recorded which).

The J gene is TRBJ2-6, the V gene TRBV3-1; no DNA is available, so the TRBD1 call from TCRdb remains unchecked. Germline V gene data show CDR1 as LGHDT and CDR2 as YNNKEL (reference sequence). The CDR3 runs 17 residues. CDR3 region: CASSQTQGRTGANVLTF.

This chain connects TRBV7-9 to TRBJ1-1. Germline V gene data show CDR1 as SEHNR and CDR2 as FQNEAQ (reference sequence). The CDR3 is made up of 13 amino acids. The CDR3 loop reads CASSLVGRTEAFF.

The chain couples TRBV5-1 to TRBJ1-1; TCRdb's D call, TRBD1, is unchecked because there is no DNA. The germline V gene has CDR1 SGHRS and CDR2 YFSETQ. CDR3 length equals 15 residues. CDR3: CASSSGTRVNTEAFF.

The genes are TRBV20-1 and TRBJ2-5; TCRdb outputs TRBD2, but without DNA this stays unchecked. Germline assignment: CDR1 DFQATT and CDR2 SNEGSKA (reference sequence). This CDR3 contains 14 residues. The CDR3 is CSARKLAGQETQYF.

The V gene is TRBV7-2, the J gene TRBJ2-3; TCRdb calls TRBD2, which cannot be checked without DNA. CDR3 length equals 15 residues. Per germline, CDR1 SGHTA and CDR2 FQGNSA. The CDR3 sequence is CASTTSGRGTDTQYF.

The V and J genes are TRBV27 and TRBJ2-7; TCRdb picks TRBD1, but there is no DNA to check that call. This CDR3 spans 15 amino acids. The V gene's germline CDR1 is MNHEY and CDR2 SMNVEV (reference sequence). The CDR3 reads CASSLYRDRGSEQYF.

J is TRBJ2-7 and V is TRBV18; TCRdb proposes TRBD1, but this gene call is untestable without DNA. Germline V CDR1 and CDR2: KGHSH, LQKENI. CDR3 length: 15 residues. CDR3 sequence: CASSQSRGPNYEQYF.

The gene calls are TRBV30 and TRBJ2-7; without DNA, the TCRdb call of TRBD2 cannot be checked. The CDR3 covers 15 residues. CDR1 and CDR2 (germline): GTSNPN, SVGIG (reference sequence). The chain's CDR3 is CAWSGRALIPYEQYF.

This chain links TRBV7-2 with TRBJ2-5. CDR3 length: 14 residues. From germline, CDR1 is SGHTA and CDR2 FQGNSA. The CDR3 region is CASSAHSAQETQYF.

This rearrangement joins TRBV12-3 or TRBV12-4 to TRBJ1-2; lacking DNA, the TRBD1 call made by TCRdb goes unchecked. This CDR3 is 15 amino acids long. CDR3 in amino acids: CASSPGTGWGYGYTF.

The rearrangement joins TRBV7-3 to TRBJ2-1; the D gene TCRdb calls, TRBD2, cannot be checked with no DNA. This CDR3 contains 15 residues. Germline CDR1 reads SGHTA; CDR2 reads FQGTGA. CDR3 residues: CASSLRGGGGNEQFF.

The CDR3 is CASSQTSGRETQYF. This chain uses TRBV7-2 with TRBJ2-5; TCRdb picks TRBD2, but there is no DNA to check that call. Germline V gives CDR1 SGHTA, CDR2 FQGNSA. The CDR3 has 14 amino acids.

The J gene is TRBJ2-6, the V gene TRBV7-2. This CDR3 region has 17 residues. Germline assignment: CDR1 SGHTA and CDR2 FQGNSA. The CDR3 reads CASSLGFSPSGANVLTF. The full variable domain, rest sourced from reference TRBV7-2 and TRBJ2-6, is GAGVSQSPSNKVTEKGKDVELRCDPISGHTALYWYRQSLGQGLEFLIYFQGNSAPDKSGLPSDRFSAERTGGSVSTLTIQRTQQEDSAVYLCASSLGFSPSGANVLTFGAGSRLTVL.

This rearrangement joins TRBV27 to TRBJ2-7; TCRdb reports TRBD2, a call that lacks DNA to check it against. The CDR3 loop spans 14 amino acids. Germline V gene sequence: CDR1 MNHEY, CDR2 SMNVEV (reference sequence). The CDR3 loop reads CASSLMASSYEQYF.

This rearrangement joins TRBV28 to TRBJ1-2; TCRdb returns TRBD1, unconfirmable since there is no DNA. The length of the CDR3 is 11 residues. CDR1 is MDHEN and CDR2 is SYDVKM in the germline V gene. CDR3 sequence reads: CVIQGARGYTF.

V usage is TRBV7-2 and J usage is TRBJ2-7; with no DNA, the TCRdb D assignment of TRBD1 cannot be verified. CDR3 size: 15 residues. CDR1 and CDR2 from the germline V gene are SGHTA and FQGNSA. CDR3 protein: CASSLAWGQGYEQYF.

The chain employs TRBV5-1 and TRBJ1-2. CDR1 and CDR2 (germline): SGHRS, YFSETQ. The CDR3 runs 15 residues. The CDR3 region is CASSLDTTLNYGYTF.

The chain joins TRBV20-1 to TRBJ1-1. The CDR3 has 16 residues. Germline CDR1 is DFQATT and CDR2 is SNEGSKA (reference sequence). This CDR3 is CSAREFTANMNTEAFF.

The chain is built from TRBV2 and TRBJ2-1; TCRdb reports TRBD2, a call that lacks DNA to check it against. This CDR3 contains 16 residues. Germline CDR1 and CDR2: SNHLY and FYNNEI. The CDR3 protein is CASSAPWAAGRNEQFF.

The chain couples TRBV6-2 or TRBV6-3 to TRBJ1-2. Germline-derived CDR1 and CDR2 are MNHEY and SVGEGT. The CDR3 contains 11 residues. The CDR3 sequence is CASTDGPGYTF.

The CDR3 sequence: CSAPVGRGGAEGDTQYF. This chain uses TRBV20-1 with TRBJ2-3; absent DNA, TCRdb's TRBD1 call cannot be checked. Germline CDR1 is DFQATT and CDR2 is SNEGSKA (reference sequence). The length of the CDR3 is 17 residues.

This chain joins TRBV18 and TRBJ1-1; TCRdb reports TRBD1, a call that lacks DNA to check it against. Germline CDR1 is KGHSH and CDR2 is LQKENI. The CDR3 sequence is 15 residues long. The CDR3 sequence: CASSQEQGGINEAFF.

The chain links TRBV28 to TRBJ1-6; TCRdb lists TRBD1, though no DNA is available to test this call. There are 18 residues in the CDR3. The germline gives CDR1 MDHEN, CDR2 SYDVKM. The CDR3 spells CASSLRQGSSSYNSPLHF. Looking up the rest from reference TRBV28 and TRBJ1-6 gives the full variable domain: DVKVTQSSRYLVKRTGEKVFLECVQDMDHENMFWYRQDPGLGLRLIYFSYDVKMKEKGDIPEGYSVSREKKERFSLILESASTNQTSMYLCASSLRQGSSSYNSPLHFGNGTRLTVT.

The chain carries TRBV7-2 and TRBJ1-4; checking the TCRdb D call of TRBD1 is not possible without DNA. In germline, CDR1 is SGHTA, CDR2 FQGNSA. The CDR3 runs 15 residues. CDR3 residues: CASSRTGGGNEKLFF.

The chain is built from TRBV11-2 and TRBJ2-3; TCRdb returns TRBD2, unconfirmable since there is no DNA. From germline, CDR1 is SGHAT and CDR2 FQNNGV. The CDR3 runs 17 residues. CDR3 region: CASSQGHLGPNTDTQYF.

This sequence joins TRBV29-1 and TRBJ2-5. CDR3 length: 13 amino acids. Germline loops: CDR1 SQVTM, CDR2 ANQGSEA. CDR3 sequence reads: CSVEKGHQETQYF.

The chain recombines TRBV19 with TRBJ2-7. Germline V gene data show CDR1 as LNHDA and CDR2 as SQIVND (reference sequence). The CDR3 sequence is 14 residues long. The CDR3 here is CASSMRSSSYEQYF.